A selection of T cell receptor beta chains follows, all from one sample in a study of OX40 agonist ivuxolimab in advanced cancers. Clones were sequenced by immunoSEQ multiplex PCR, and TCRdb holds only the in-frame ones, with some missing. The sample lists 43,000 or so clones; about 88% were seen once. The sequencing used CD4+ or CD8+ T cells sorted from blood, collected in a trial of the OX40 agonist ivuxolimab. The origin of the receptors is an adult with an advanced solid tumor such as melanoma, head and neck, liver or kidney cancer. CDR3s include the opening cysteine and the closing phenylalanine or tryptophan. Fields, in order: J gene, D gene, V gene, clone size, CDR3 DNA, CDR3 protein. The D gene is left open where the match is weak. Clone size, where shown, is once, few, many, or a class for clones that have expanded.

J: TRBJ2-7; D: -; V: TRBV19; size: few; DNA: TGTGCCAGTAGCCCAACAGGGAACGGCTACGAGCAGTACTTC; CDR3: CASSPTGNGYEQYF
J: TRBJ2-5; D: TRBD2; V: TRBV29-1; size: -; DNA: TGCAGCGTCAACGGGGGGGAGACCCAGTACTTC; CDR3: CSVNGGETQYF
J: TRBJ2-5; D: -; V: TRBV5-5; size: -; DNA: TGTGCCAGCAGCCCAACTACAGCATCCCAAGAGACCCAGTACTTC; CDR3: CASSPTTASQETQYF
J: TRBJ1-2; D: -; V: TRBV19; size: -; DNA: TGTGCCAGTAGTATTTGGGATCTTGACTATGGCTACACCTTC; CDR3: CASSIWDLDYGYTF
J: TRBJ2-5; D: TRBD1; V: TRBV5-8; size: -; DNA: TGTGCCAGCAGCTCCGGACAGGGTATACGGGAGACCCAGTACTTC; CDR3: CASSSGQGIRETQYF
J: TRBJ1-4; D: -; V: TRBV28; size: -; DNA: TGTGCCAGCAGCACTACGTGGGATGAAAAACTGTTTTTT; CDR3: CASSTTWDEKLFF
J: TRBJ2-6; D: -; V: TRBV18; size: -; DNA: TGTGCCAGCTCCCAGGGGGGGCCTGGGGCCAACGTCCTGACTTTC; CDR3: CASSQGGPGANVLTF
J: TRBJ1-6; D: TRBD1; V: TRBV15; size: once; DNA: TGTGCCACCAGCGGATTCCGGGACAGGGATTCACCCCTCCACTTT; CDR3: CATSGFRDRDSPLHF
J: TRBJ1-5; D: -; V: TRBV15; size: -; DNA: TGTGCCACCAGCAGAGTCCTGGACACCTACAATCAGCCCCAGCATTTT; CDR3: CATSRVLDTYNQPQHF
J: TRBJ1-2; D: -; V: TRBV6-5; size: -; DNA: TGTGCCAGCAGTTACTCGACTCAGGGCTGGGGCTACACCTTC; CDR3: CASSYSTQGWGYTF